This TCR beta chain was identified during a study of blood T cell repertoires in COVID-19. On the study more broadly: COVID-19 samples, acute and convalescent, were from the United States, Italy and Spain. From T cells, B-cell-depleted T cells, or PBMCs came the material, which was cDNA or gDNA.

Per the germline V gene, CDR1 is MDHEN and CDR2 is SYDVKM. Trimming took 11 bases from V and 7 from J, leaving 21 bases between them. The CDR3 covers 14 residues. Authors' processing steps: Using reference gene primer amplification, nucleated cell counts were estimated. Libraries were prepared by immunoSEQ multiplex PCR; TCRdb keeps only in-frame clonotypes and omits some of them. V and J calls and clone size are those listed in that table; D and trimming were worked out from the DNA. This sample has 55,000 to 75,000 clones, with approximately 77% found just once. Enrollment of patients from Seattle took place during active infection, with longitudinal follow-up.

The chain is built from TRBV28 and TRBJ1-3, with D possibly TRBD1 on 5 matching bases. The sequencing sample was made of peripheral blood. The sequence came from a woman between 65 and 79 years old with COVID-19, enrolled during active disease. CDR3 DNA: TGTGCCTCCCGGGGGGACCTGGGGTGGAACACCATATATTTT. Residues: CASRGDLGWNTIYF.